This TCR beta chain was documented in a study of cytomegalovirus exposure and HLA in healthy donors. Concerning this clone itself: The antigen remains undetermined.

The V end was cut by 2 bases, the J end by 6 bases, with 10 bases between. The germline CDR1 and CDR2 sequences are LNHNV and YYDKDF (reference sequence). CDR3 length equals 14 residues. Study results and limitations: HLA restriction was apparent for most CMV-associated TCR beta chains in a later analysis.

Both 60 Vbeta primers and 13 Jbeta primers went into the PCR. This table comes from immunoSEQ multiplex PCR, and its TCRdb copy is limited to in-frame clones, with some not included. Of about 160,000 clones listed, roughly 77% are singletons. This sequence was found in a woman aged 18-29 years in good health and CMV-seronegative. Sequencing was carried out using PBMCs. V and J are TRBV15 and TRBJ1-4; D remains ambiguous. The DNA for the CDR3 is TGTGCCACCAGCAGAATGGCAAACCATGAAAAACTGTTTTTT. Residues: CATSRMANHEKLFF.